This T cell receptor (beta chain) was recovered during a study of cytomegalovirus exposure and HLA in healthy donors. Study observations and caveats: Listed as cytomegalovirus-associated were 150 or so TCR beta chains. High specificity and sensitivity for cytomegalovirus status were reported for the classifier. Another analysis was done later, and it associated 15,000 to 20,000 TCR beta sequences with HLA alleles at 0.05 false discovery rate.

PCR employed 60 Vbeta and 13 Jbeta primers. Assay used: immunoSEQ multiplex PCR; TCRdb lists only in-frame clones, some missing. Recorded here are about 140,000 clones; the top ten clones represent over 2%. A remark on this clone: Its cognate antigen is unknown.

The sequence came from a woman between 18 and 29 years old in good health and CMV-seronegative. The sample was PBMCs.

The CDR3 DNA follows: TGTGCCATCAGTGGGACTTATAATGAGCAGTTCTTC. Its translation is CAISGTYNEQFF. The chain combines TRBV10-3 with TRBJ2-1; TRBD2 might be the D (5 bases). Trimming pared 4 bases from V and 7 bases from J, leaving 8 bases between. Germline CDR1 and CDR2: ENHRY and SYGVKD. The CDR3 length is 12 residues.